This TCR beta chain comes out of a study of cytomegalovirus exposure and HLA in healthy donors. Turning to the study itself: There were 85 million or so unique TCRs (from HLA-typed donors) in an early data release. Study-level findings and limits: Further analysis, carried out later, found HLA-associated TCR beta chains more clonally expanded than equally common other chains. In an earlier analysis, about 87% or about 30%: the productive usage of most TCR beta V segments.

V dropped 7 bases and J dropped 5; count of bases not matched to a gene: 10. The CDR3 is 14 residues long. Looked up from germline, CDR1 is MNHNS and CDR2 is SASEGT. These donors counted as nominally healthy when sampled, but unrecorded immune exposures were likely. This clone was picked up a small number of times. Its target is unknown. Amplification used 60 Vbeta primers and 13 Jbeta primers. Sequencing used immunoSEQ multiplex PCR; TCRdb keeps in-frame clones, though not all of them. The sample consists of 150,000 or so clones, approximately 80% of them appearing once. This chain joins TRBV6-1 and TRBJ2-5; TRBD1 matches 7 bases. The source is a man between 40 and 49 years old in good health and CMV-seropositive. The material sequenced was PBMCs. This chain's CDR3 is CASNADRSAETQYF. CDR3 nucleotides: TGTGCCAGCAATGCGGACAGGTCGGCCGAGACCCAGTACTTC.